This T cell receptor beta chain was recovered during a study of CD8 T cells in ankylosing spondylitis. This clonotype was picked up many times. What it binds is not known. TCRdb re-analysed the 5' RACE reads in MiXCR, keeping a single row per CDR3 protein. Of 30,000 to 40,000 distinct CDR3 sequences listed, 7.2% are singletons. V dropped 4 bases and J dropped 4 bases, with 12 bases sitting between them. This CDR3 contains 14 residues. The germline V gene encodes CDR1 WSHSY and CDR2 SAAADI. Points from the study as a whole: Within matched ankylosing spondylitis synovial fluid, disease-linked clones were reportedly significantly enriched. Eight highly homologous variants formed a TCR beta motif that appeared characteristic of ankylosing spondylitis blood.

The chain links TRBV10-2 to TRBJ2-3, with a possible D match to TRBD1 (6 bases). Sequences were obtained from blood, either unsorted or a sorted T cell fraction (not recorded which). This TCR came from a male donor with ankylosing spondylitis or in good health (not recorded which). The CDR3 DNA is TGCGCCAGCAGTGGACAGGTCGGCCCAGATACGCAGTATTTT. Its translation is CASSGQVGPDTQYF.